This is a list of T cell receptor beta chains from one sample in a study of blood T cell repertoires in COVID-19. The table came from immunoSEQ multiplex PCR; TCRdb's copy has only in-frame clones and leaves some out. The sample shows about 200,000 clones, about 80% of them seen only once. The source material was PBMCs or T cells enriched from blood (not recorded which). All receptors derive from a man between 35 and 55 years old who had recovered from COVID-19. Each CDR3 is given with its conserved first and last residue. The D gene is left open where the match is weak. Expanded clones get a size class; other rows say once, few or many, or leave the size out.

v_gene: TRBV5-1
j_gene: TRBJ1-2
d_gene: TRBD1
abundance: -
CDR3nt: TGCGCCAGCAGCTCGGAAACGGGAACAGGGGTCCACACCTTC
CDR3aa: CASSSETGTGVHTF

v_gene: TRBV6-5
j_gene: TRBJ1-1
d_gene: TRBD1
abundance: -
CDR3nt: TGTGCCAGCAGAAGGGACAGCCGTGAAGCTTTCTTT
CDR3aa: CASRRDSREAFF

v_gene: TRBV5-5
j_gene: TRBJ1-4
d_gene: -
abundance: few
CDR3nt: TGTGCCAGCAGCTTTTGGGGGGGCACTACTAATGAAAAACTGTTTTTT
CDR3aa: CASSFWGGTTNEKLFF

v_gene: TRBV5-1
j_gene: TRBJ2-2
d_gene: -
abundance: -
CDR3nt: TGCGCCAGCAGGTCCGGGACTTTGAACACCGGGGAGCTGTTTTTT
CDR3aa: CASRSGTLNTGELFF

v_gene: TRBV11-2
j_gene: TRBJ2-5
d_gene: -
abundance: -
CDR3nt: TGTGCCAGCACCGACGGGGGTTTTAACCCTCAGTACTTC
CDR3aa: CASTDGGFNPQYF

v_gene: TRBV7-2
j_gene: TRBJ1-2
d_gene: -
abundance: -
CDR3nt: TGTGCCAGCAGCGTCAGAAGCTATGGCTACACCTTC
CDR3aa: CASSVRSYGYTF

v_gene: TRBV5-1
j_gene: TRBJ2-7
d_gene: TRBD2
abundance: -
CDR3nt: TGCGCCATACCTGGGACTAGCGACCACGAGCAGTACTTC
CDR3aa: CAIPGTSDHEQYF

v_gene: TRBV6-8
j_gene: TRBJ2-2
d_gene: -
abundance: many
CDR3nt: TGTGCCAGCAGTTACTCGAGGCCCACCCGGGAGCTGTTTTTT
CDR3aa: CASSYSRPTRELFF

v_gene: TRBV15
j_gene: TRBJ1-1
d_gene: -
abundance: -
CDR3nt: TGTGCCACCAGCTTTCGTTCGTCGGGTGGTAGAGGGGGATACACTGAAGCTTTCTTT
CDR3aa: CATSFRSSGGRGGYTEAFF

v_gene: TRBV29-1
j_gene: TRBJ2-4
d_gene: TRBD2
abundance: -
CDR3nt: TGCAGCGTTGGAGAGCGGGGAAACATTCAGTACTTC
CDR3aa: CSVGERGNIQYF

v_gene: TRBV10-1
j_gene: TRBJ2-2
d_gene: -
abundance: -
CDR3nt: TGCGCCAGCAGTGATAGCGCCACCGGGGAGCTGTTTTTT
CDR3aa: CASSDSATGELFF

v_gene: TRBV5-1
j_gene: TRBJ1-2
d_gene: TRBD1
abundance: -
CDR3nt: TGCGCCAGCAGCCTACAGGGGGACTATGGCTACACCTTC
CDR3aa: CASSLQGDYGYTF

v_gene: TRBV28
j_gene: TRBJ2-7
d_gene: -
abundance: -
CDR3nt: TGTGCCAGCGGCATACGCGAGCAGTACTTC
CDR3aa: CASGIREQYF

v_gene: TRBV27
j_gene: TRBJ1-5
d_gene: TRBD1
abundance: -
CDR3nt: TGTGCCAGCAGTTTAAAGGGGACAGGATTCAATCAGCCCCAGCATTTT
CDR3aa: CASSLKGTGFNQPQHF

v_gene: TRBV7-2
j_gene: TRBJ2-3
d_gene: TRBD2
abundance: -
CDR3nt: TGTGCCAGCAGCCCTAGCGGGGGGAATACGCAGTATTTT
CDR3aa: CASSPSGGNTQYF

v_gene: TRBV6-1
j_gene: TRBJ1-6
d_gene: TRBD1
abundance: -
CDR3nt: TGTGCCAGCAGTGTTAATCCGGGACAGTGGAGTAATTCACCCCTCCACTTT
CDR3aa: CASSVNPGQWSNSPLHF

v_gene: TRBV5-4
j_gene: TRBJ2-5
d_gene: TRBD2
abundance: -
CDR3nt: TGTGCCAGCAGCTGGGGGGGGACTAGCGGTCTCCAAGAGACCCAGTACTTC
CDR3aa: CASSWGGTSGLQETQYF

v_gene: TRBV6-5
j_gene: TRBJ1-4
d_gene: TRBD1
abundance: -
CDR3nt: TGTGCCAGCGAAGCCGGGACAGGGGGCGAAAAACTGTTTTTT
CDR3aa: CASEAGTGGEKLFF

v_gene: TRBV28
j_gene: TRBJ2-7
d_gene: TRBD2
abundance: once
CDR3nt: TGTGCCAGCGCTAGCGGGAGTCAATTCTACGAGCAGTACTTC
CDR3aa: CASASGSQFYEQYF

v_gene: TRBV25-1
j_gene: TRBJ2-7
d_gene: TRBD2
abundance: -
CDR3nt: TGTGCCAGCAGTGGGGTAGGTCAGACTAGCGTCTCCTACGAGCAGTACTTC
CDR3aa: CASSGVGQTSVSYEQYF

v_gene: TRBV9
j_gene: TRBJ1-2
d_gene: TRBD1
abundance: -
CDR3nt: TGTGCCAGCAGCGCAACCCCGACAGGGAACTATGGCTACACCTTC
CDR3aa: CASSATPTGNYGYTF

v_gene: TRBV3-1/TRBV3-2
j_gene: TRBJ1-6
d_gene: -
abundance: few
CDR3nt: TGTGCCAGCAGCCAAGGGGGCCGCGGGGGGATTCCCCTCCACTTT
CDR3aa: CASSQGGRGGIPLHF

v_gene: TRBV18
j_gene: TRBJ2-7
d_gene: TRBD2
abundance: -
CDR3nt: TGTGCCAGCTCACCAGGGCTAGCGGCATACGAGCAGTACTTC
CDR3aa: CASSPGLAAYEQYF

v_gene: TRBV2
j_gene: TRBJ1-2
d_gene: -
abundance: -
CDR3nt: TGTGCCTCCCTTGGGCGAGTCTATGGCTACACCTTC
CDR3aa: CASLGRVYGYTF

v_gene: TRBV4-2
j_gene: TRBJ1-3
d_gene: -
abundance: -
CDR3nt: TGTGCCAGCAGCCAAGATCAGGGGACCTCTGGAAACACCATATATTTT
CDR3aa: CASSQDQGTSGNTIYF

v_gene: TRBV2
j_gene: TRBJ2-7
d_gene: -
abundance: -
CDR3nt: TGTGCCAGCAGGGTCGGGAGAAGCTCCTACGAGCAGTACTTC
CDR3aa: CASRVGRSSYEQYF

v_gene: TRBV7-3
j_gene: TRBJ2-1
d_gene: -
abundance: -
CDR3nt: TGTGCCAGCAGCCCTCGTCTAAGGGGCGAAGATGAGCAGTTCTTC
CDR3aa: CASSPRLRGEDEQFF

v_gene: TRBV18
j_gene: TRBJ2-4
d_gene: TRBD2
abundance: -
CDR3nt: TGTGCCAGCTCACCGCGGACTAGCGTTCTGAAAAACATTCAGTACTTC
CDR3aa: CASSPRTSVLKNIQYF

v_gene: TRBV5-1
j_gene: TRBJ2-1
d_gene: TRBD1
abundance: -
CDR3nt: TGCGCCAGCAGCTTCGACCCCCCGGGACAGGGATTAAATGAGCAGTTCTTC
CDR3aa: CASSFDPPGQGLNEQFF

v_gene: TRBV27
j_gene: TRBJ1-2
d_gene: -
abundance: -
CDR3nt: TGTGCCAGCAGGACACCCGGCAGGGGATTAAGCTACACCTTC
CDR3aa: CASRTPGRGLSYTF

v_gene: TRBV11-2
j_gene: TRBJ2-2
d_gene: TRBD2
abundance: -
CDR3nt: TGTGCCAGCAGCTTAGCAAGGCTAGCGGGACTTGCGAACACCGGGGAGCTGTTTTTT
CDR3aa: CASSLARLAGLANTGELFF

v_gene: TRBV27
j_gene: TRBJ1-1
d_gene: -
abundance: medium-sized
CDR3nt: TGTGCCAGCAGTTTAGGGGAGGGCACTGAAGCTTTCTTT
CDR3aa: CASSLGEGTEAFF

v_gene: TRBV5-6
j_gene: TRBJ2-7
d_gene: TRBD2
abundance: once
CDR3nt: TGTGCCAGCAGCTCAAAGCGGGGGGGACATCACGAGCAGTACTTC
CDR3aa: CASSSKRGGHHEQYF

v_gene: TRBV28
j_gene: TRBJ1-1
d_gene: -
abundance: -
CDR3nt: TGTGCCACCTTGGACATCTCCGAAGCTTTCTTT
CDR3aa: CATLDISEAFF

v_gene: TRBV10-3
j_gene: TRBJ1-1
d_gene: TRBD1
abundance: -
CDR3nt: TGTGCCATCAGGATAGACAGGGGGGGCACTGAAGCTTTCTTT
CDR3aa: CAIRIDRGGTEAFF

v_gene: TRBV30
j_gene: TRBJ1-6
d_gene: TRBD1
abundance: -
CDR3nt: TGTGCCTGGAGACAGGGGGTGAATAATTCACCCCTCCACTTT
CDR3aa: CAWRQGVNNSPLHF

v_gene: TRBV7-9
j_gene: TRBJ2-1
d_gene: -
abundance: -
CDR3nt: TGTGCCAGCAGCTTAGGAATGAGGGTTGAGAATGAGCAGTTCTTC
CDR3aa: CASSLGMRVENEQFF

v_gene: TRBV7-9
j_gene: TRBJ1-3
d_gene: -
abundance: -
CDR3nt: TGTGCCAGCAGCCCGAGGGGGTTCGGAAACACCATATATTTT
CDR3aa: CASSPRGFGNTIYF

v_gene: TRBV11-3
j_gene: TRBJ1-1
d_gene: -
abundance: -
CDR3nt: TGTGCCAGCAGCGAGGGTAGCCGAGGAACTGAAGCTTTCTTT
CDR3aa: CASSEGSRGTEAFF

v_gene: TRBV28
j_gene: TRBJ1-4
d_gene: -
abundance: -
CDR3nt: TGTGCCAGCAGTTTAGGGCGAGCTGAAAAACTGTTTTTT
CDR3aa: CASSLGRAEKLFF

v_gene: TRBV12-3/TRBV12-4
j_gene: TRBJ1-1
d_gene: TRBD1
abundance: -
CDR3nt: TGTGCCAGCAGCTGGGACAGGGACACTGAAGCTTTCTTT
CDR3aa: CASSWDRDTEAFF

v_gene: TRBV4-2
j_gene: TRBJ1-2
d_gene: -
abundance: -
CDR3nt: TGTGCCAGCAGCCAAGCTGTGATGGGCGCAGCGGGTAGCTATGGCTACACCTTC
CDR3aa: CASSQAVMGAAGSYGYTF

v_gene: TRBV5-4
j_gene: TRBJ2-5
d_gene: -
abundance: -
CDR3nt: TGTGCCAGCCAGATTCAAGAGACCCAGTACTTC
CDR3aa: CASQIQETQYF

v_gene: TRBV27
j_gene: TRBJ1-2
d_gene: -
abundance: -
CDR3nt: TGTGCCAGCAGCCTGGTCCCGGGGGGACGCTACACCTTC
CDR3aa: CASSLVPGGRYTF

v_gene: TRBV29-1
j_gene: TRBJ2-5
d_gene: -
abundance: -
CDR3nt: TGCAGCGTTGACAAGGGGTCGGGGACCCAGTACTTC
CDR3aa: CSVDKGSGTQYF

v_gene: TRBV24-1
j_gene: TRBJ2-6
d_gene: TRBD1
abundance: -
CDR3nt: TGTGCCACAGGGGACAGTTTCTCTGGGGCCAACGTCCTGACTTTC
CDR3aa: CATGDSFSGANVLTF

v_gene: TRBV3-1/TRBV3-2
j_gene: TRBJ2-5
d_gene: -
abundance: -
CDR3nt: TGTGCCAGCAGCAAACACCTCGGGGAGACCCAGTACTTC
CDR3aa: CASSKHLGETQYF

v_gene: TRBV27
j_gene: TRBJ2-7
d_gene: -
abundance: -
CDR3nt: TGTGCCAGCAGTTTTGGGCTCGCCGACTACGAGCAGTACTTC
CDR3aa: CASSFGLADYEQYF

v_gene: TRBV5-4
j_gene: TRBJ2-1
d_gene: -
abundance: once
CDR3nt: TGTGCCAGCAGCTTGGGGGGCCTTAACAATGAGCAGTTCTTC
CDR3aa: CASSLGGLNNEQFF

v_gene: TRBV3-1/TRBV3-2
j_gene: TRBJ2-7
d_gene: -
abundance: -
CDR3nt: TGTGCCAGCAGCCACTACCGGACAGGGAGGGCCTACGAGCAGTACTTC
CDR3aa: CASSHYRTGRAYEQYF

v_gene: TRBV5-5
j_gene: TRBJ1-1
d_gene: -
abundance: -
CDR3nt: TGTGCCAGCAGCCACGGACAGACTGAAGCTTTCTTT
CDR3aa: CASSHGQTEAFF

v_gene: TRBV10-1
j_gene: TRBJ1-5
d_gene: -
abundance: -
CDR3nt: TGCGCCAGCAGTAACCCGGGGAGTAAGAGCAATCAGCCCCAGCATTTT
CDR3aa: CASSNPGSKSNQPQHF

v_gene: TRBV18
j_gene: TRBJ1-4
d_gene: -
abundance: -
CDR3nt: TGTGCCAGCTCACCCTCCGGGACAACTAATGAAAAACTGTTTTTT
CDR3aa: CASSPSGTTNEKLFF

v_gene: TRBV3-1/TRBV3-2
j_gene: TRBJ2-3
d_gene: -
abundance: few
CDR3nt: TGTGCCAGCAGCCCCCCGGGCGCGGGTCCAGATACGCAGTATTTT
CDR3aa: CASSPPGAGPDTQYF

v_gene: TRBV4-3
j_gene: TRBJ1-1
d_gene: TRBD1
abundance: -
CDR3nt: TGCGCCAGCAGCCAAGAGGGGACAGTTGAAGCTTTCTTT
CDR3aa: CASSQEGTVEAFF